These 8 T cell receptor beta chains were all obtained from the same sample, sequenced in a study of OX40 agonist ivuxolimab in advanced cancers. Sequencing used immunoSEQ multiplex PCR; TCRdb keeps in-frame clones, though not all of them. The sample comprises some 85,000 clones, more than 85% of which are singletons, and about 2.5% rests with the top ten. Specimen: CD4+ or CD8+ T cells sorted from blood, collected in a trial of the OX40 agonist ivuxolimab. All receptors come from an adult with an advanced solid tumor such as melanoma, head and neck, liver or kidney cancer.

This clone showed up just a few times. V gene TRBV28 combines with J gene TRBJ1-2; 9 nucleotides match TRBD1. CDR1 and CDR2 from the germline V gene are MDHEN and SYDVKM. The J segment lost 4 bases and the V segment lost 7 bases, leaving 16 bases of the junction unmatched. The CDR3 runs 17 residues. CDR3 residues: CASTSPGQGPQGYGYTF. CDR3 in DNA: TGTGCCAGCACCTCGCCGGGACAGGGACCTCAAGGCTATGGCTACACCTTC.

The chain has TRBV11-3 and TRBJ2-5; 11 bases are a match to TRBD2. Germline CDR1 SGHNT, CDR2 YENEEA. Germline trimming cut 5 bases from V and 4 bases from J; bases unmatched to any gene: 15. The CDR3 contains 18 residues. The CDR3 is CASSGFSGRALESETQYF. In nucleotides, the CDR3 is TGTGCCAGCAGCGGCTTTAGCGGGAGGGCCCTCGAATCAGAGACCCAGTACTTC.

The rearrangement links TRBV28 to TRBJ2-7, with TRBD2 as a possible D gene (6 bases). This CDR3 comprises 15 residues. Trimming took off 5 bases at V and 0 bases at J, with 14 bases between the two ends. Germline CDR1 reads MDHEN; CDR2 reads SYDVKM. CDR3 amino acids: CASSAASASSYEQYF. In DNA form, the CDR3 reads TGTGCCAGCAGTGCGGCTAGCGCTAGCTCCTACGAGCAGTACTTC. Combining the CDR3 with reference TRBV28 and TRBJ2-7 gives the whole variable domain DVKVTQSSRYLVKRTGEKVFLECVQDMDHENMFWYRQDPGLGLRLIYFSYDVKMKEKGDIPEGYSVSREKKERFSLILESASTNQTSMYLCASSAASASSYEQYFGPGTRLTVT.

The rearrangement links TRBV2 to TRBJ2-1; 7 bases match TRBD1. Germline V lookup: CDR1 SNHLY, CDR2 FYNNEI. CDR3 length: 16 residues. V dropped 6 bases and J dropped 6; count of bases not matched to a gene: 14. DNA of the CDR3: TGTGCCAGCAGAGAACACCCGGGACAGAGATCCAATGAGCAGTTCTTC. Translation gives CASREHPGQRSNEQFF.

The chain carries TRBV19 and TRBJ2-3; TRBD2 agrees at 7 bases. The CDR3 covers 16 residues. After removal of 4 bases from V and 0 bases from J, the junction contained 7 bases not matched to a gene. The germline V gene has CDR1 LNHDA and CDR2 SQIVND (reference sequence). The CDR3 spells CASSTARGVSTDTQYF. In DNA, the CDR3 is TGTGCCAGTAGTACTGCTCGGGGGGTTAGCACAGATACGCAGTATTTT.

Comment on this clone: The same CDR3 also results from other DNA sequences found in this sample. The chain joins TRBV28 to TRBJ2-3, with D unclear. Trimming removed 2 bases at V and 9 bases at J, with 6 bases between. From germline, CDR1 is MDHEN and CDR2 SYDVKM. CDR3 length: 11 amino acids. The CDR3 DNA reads TGTGCCAGCAGTTTAATGGGGACGCAGTATTTT. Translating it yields CASSLMGTQYF.

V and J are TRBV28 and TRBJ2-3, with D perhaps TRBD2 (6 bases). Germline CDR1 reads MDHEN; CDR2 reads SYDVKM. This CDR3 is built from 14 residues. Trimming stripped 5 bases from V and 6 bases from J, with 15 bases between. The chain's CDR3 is CASSRDFSQDTQYF. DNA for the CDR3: TGTGCCAGCAGTAGGGACTTCTCACAGGATACGCAGTATTTT.

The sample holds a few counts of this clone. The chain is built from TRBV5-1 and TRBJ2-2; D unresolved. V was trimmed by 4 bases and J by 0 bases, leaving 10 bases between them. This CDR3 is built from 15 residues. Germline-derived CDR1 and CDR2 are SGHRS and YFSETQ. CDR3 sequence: CASSLPQPNTGELFF. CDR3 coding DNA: TGCGCCAGCAGCCTCCCCCAGCCGAACACCGGGGAGCTGTTTTTT.